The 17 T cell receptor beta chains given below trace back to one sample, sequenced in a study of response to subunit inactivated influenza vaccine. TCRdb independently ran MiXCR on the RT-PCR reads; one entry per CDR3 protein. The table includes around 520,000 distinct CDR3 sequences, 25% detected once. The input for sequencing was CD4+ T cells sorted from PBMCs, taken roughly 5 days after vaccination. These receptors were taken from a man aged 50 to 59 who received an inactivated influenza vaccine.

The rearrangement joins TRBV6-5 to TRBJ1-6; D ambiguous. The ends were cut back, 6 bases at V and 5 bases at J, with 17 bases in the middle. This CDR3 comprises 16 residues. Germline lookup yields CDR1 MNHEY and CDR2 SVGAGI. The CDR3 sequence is CASSFSTPPNNSPLHF. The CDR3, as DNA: TGTGCCAGCAGCTTCTCAACCCCCCCTAATAATTCACCCCTCCACTTT.

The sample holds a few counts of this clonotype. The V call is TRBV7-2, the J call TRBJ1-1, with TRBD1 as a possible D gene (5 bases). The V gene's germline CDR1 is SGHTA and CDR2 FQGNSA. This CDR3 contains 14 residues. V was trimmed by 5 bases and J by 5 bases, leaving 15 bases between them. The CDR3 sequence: CASSLTRDLTEAFF. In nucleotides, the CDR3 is TGTGCCAGCAGCCTAACCCGGGACCTTACTGAAGCTTTCTTT.

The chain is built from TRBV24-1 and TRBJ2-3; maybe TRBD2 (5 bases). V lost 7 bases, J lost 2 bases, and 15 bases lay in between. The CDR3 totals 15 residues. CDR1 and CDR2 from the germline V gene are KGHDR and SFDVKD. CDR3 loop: CATRPTSGLTDTQYF. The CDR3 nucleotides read TGTGCCACCAGACCAACTAGTGGGCTCACAGATACGCAGTATTTT.

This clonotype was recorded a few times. CDR3 bases: TGTGCCAGCGACAAAGGGGGGAGCTCCTACGAGCAGTACTTC. Translating it yields CASDKGGSSYEQYF. V is TRBV25-1 and J is TRBJ2-7, with D perhaps given as TRBD1 or TRBD2 (6 bases each). With 8 bases removed from V and 0 bases from J, the gap between germline ends came to 14 bases. The CDR3 runs to 14 residues. Germline V gives CDR1 MGHDK, CDR2 SYGVNS.

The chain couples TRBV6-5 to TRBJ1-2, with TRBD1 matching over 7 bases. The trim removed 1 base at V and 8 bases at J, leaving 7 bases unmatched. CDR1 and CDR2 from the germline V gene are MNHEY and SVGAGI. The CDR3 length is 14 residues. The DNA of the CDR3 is TGTGCCAGCAGTTACTTCCGACAGGGCCGGGGCTACACCTTC. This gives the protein CASSYFRQGRGYTF.

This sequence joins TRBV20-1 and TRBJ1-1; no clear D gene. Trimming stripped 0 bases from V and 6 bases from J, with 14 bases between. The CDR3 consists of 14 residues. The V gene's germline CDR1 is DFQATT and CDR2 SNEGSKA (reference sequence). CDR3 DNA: TGCAGTGCTAGAGATCGGGCCCTCGGAGCTGAAGCTTTCTTT. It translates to CSARDRALGAEAFF.

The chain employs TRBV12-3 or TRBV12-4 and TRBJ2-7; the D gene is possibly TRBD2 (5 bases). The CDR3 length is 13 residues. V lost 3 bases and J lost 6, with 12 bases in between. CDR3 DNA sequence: TGTGCCAGCAGTTTGGGTCGAGCGGCCGAGCAGTACTTC. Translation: CASSLGRAAEQYF.

The CDR3 protein is CASRRGPEGSYEQYF. CDR3 in DNA: TGTGCCAGCAGAAGGGGGCCCGAGGGGTCCTACGAGCAGTACTTC. V is TRBV12-3 or TRBV12-4 and J is TRBJ2-7; 7 bases align to TRBD1. The V gene end was trimmed by 6 bases and the J gene end by 1 base; junction bases not matched to a gene: 9. CDR3 length equals 15 residues.

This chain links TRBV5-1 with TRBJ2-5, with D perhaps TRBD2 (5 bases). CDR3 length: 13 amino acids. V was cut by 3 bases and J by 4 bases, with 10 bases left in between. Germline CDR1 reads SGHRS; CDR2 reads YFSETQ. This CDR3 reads CASSSSWAETQYF. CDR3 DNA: TGCGCCAGCAGCTCTAGCTGGGCAGAGACCCAGTACTTC.

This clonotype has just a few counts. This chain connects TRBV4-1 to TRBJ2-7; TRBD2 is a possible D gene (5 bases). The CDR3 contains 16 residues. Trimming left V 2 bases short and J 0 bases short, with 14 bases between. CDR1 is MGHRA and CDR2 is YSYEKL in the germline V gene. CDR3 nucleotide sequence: TGCGCCAGCAGCCAACTCGGACTCATCCCCTCCTACGAGCAGTACTTC. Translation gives CASSQLGLIPSYEQYF.

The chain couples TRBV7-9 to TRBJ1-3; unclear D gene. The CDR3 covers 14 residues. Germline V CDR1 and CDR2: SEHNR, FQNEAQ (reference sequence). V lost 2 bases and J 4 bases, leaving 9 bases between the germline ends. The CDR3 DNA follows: TGTGCCAGCAGCTTAATGGAGGCGGGAAACACCATATATTTT. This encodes CASSLMEAGNTIYF.

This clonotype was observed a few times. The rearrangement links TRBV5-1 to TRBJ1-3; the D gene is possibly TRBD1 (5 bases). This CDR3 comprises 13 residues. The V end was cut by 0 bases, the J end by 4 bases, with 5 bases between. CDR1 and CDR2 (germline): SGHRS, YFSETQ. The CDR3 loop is CASSLDRGNTIYF. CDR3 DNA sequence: TGCGCCAGCAGCTTGGACAGGGGAAACACCATATATTTT.

The CDR3 nucleotides are TGCAGCGTTGAAGATCAAACAGTACCTGGGGCCAACGTCCTGACTTTC. It yields the protein CSVEDQTVPGANVLTF. The chain combines TRBV29-1 with TRBJ2-6; no clear D. Germline V gene lookup returns CDR1 SQVTM and CDR2 ANQGSEA. V dropped 0 bases and J dropped 2 bases, with 11 bases sitting between them. The CDR3 sequence is 16 residues long.

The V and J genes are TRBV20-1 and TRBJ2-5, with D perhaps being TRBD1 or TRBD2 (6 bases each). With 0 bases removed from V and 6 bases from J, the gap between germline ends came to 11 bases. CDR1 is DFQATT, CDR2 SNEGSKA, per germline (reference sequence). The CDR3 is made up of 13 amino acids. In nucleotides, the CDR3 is TGCAGTGCTAGAGATGGAGGGGGACAGACCCAGTACTTC. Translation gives CSARDGGGQTQYF.

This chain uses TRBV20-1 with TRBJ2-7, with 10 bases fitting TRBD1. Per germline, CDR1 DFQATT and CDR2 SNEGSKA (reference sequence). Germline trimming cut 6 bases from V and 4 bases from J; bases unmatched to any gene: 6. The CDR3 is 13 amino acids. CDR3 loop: CSAAGTGVYEQYF. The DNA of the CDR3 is TGCAGTGCCGCCGGGACAGGGGTGTACGAGCAGTACTTC.

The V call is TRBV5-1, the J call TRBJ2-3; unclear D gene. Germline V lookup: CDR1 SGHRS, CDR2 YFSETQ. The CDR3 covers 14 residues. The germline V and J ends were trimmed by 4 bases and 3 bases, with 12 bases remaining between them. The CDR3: CASSTVDPTDTQYF. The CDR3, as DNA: TGCGCCAGCAGCACCGTAGACCCAACAGATACGCAGTATTTT.

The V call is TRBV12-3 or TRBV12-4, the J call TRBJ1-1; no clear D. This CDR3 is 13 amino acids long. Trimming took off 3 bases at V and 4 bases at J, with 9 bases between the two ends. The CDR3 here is CASSFREGTEAFF. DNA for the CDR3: TGTGCCAGCAGTTTCAGAGAGGGCACTGAAGCTTTCTTT.